This is a list of T cell receptor beta chains from one sample in a study of blood T cells in healthy people across ages. MiXCR, run by TCRdb on the 5' RACE reads, gives a single entry per CDR3 protein. The sample includes about 640,000 distinct CDR3 sequences, approximately 30% of them seen just once. The sequenced sample was blood. The source of these receptors is an elderly woman in good health. The CDR3 runs from the conserved cysteine through the conserved F or W. The D gene is left open where the match is weak. Size tells how often a clone was seen (once, few, many) or the class of an expanded clone, and some rows leave it out.

v_gene	d_gene	abundance	j_gene	CDR3nt	CDR3aa
TRBV30	TRBD1	few	TRBJ1-5	TGTGCCTGGAGTACAGGGGCCGATCAGCCCCAGCATTTT	CAWSTGADQPQHF
TRBV20-1	TRBD1	few	TRBJ1-4	TGCAGTGCTAGAGAGGGCAGGGGGACAACTAATGAAAAACTGTTTTTT	CSAREGRGTTNEKLFF
TRBV30	NA	NA	TRBJ1-1	TGTGCCTGGAGGGCCGGAAGGGGGGACGAAGCTTTCTTT	CAWRAGRGDEAFF
TRBV9	NA	NA	TRBJ2-2	TGTGCCAGCAGCGTAGAGGTCGGGAGAGGGGAGCTGTTTTTT	CASSVEVGRGELFF
TRBV7-2	NA	NA	TRBJ2-1	TGTGCCAGCAGCAAGAATCTTGGGAACAACAATGAGCAGTTCTTC	CASSKNLGNNNEQFF
TRBV7-2	TRBD1	NA	TRBJ1-1	TGTGCCAGCAGCTTTAGCACAGGGGCCCGGGGGGCTTTCTTT	CASSFSTGARGAFF
TRBV5-1	TRBD1	NA	TRBJ2-7	TGCGCCAGCAGCCTGAAGGGACAGAAATCCTACGAGCAGTACTTC	CASSLKGQKSYEQYF
TRBV6-1	TRBD1	many	TRBJ2-3	TGTGCCAGCAGTGCTGGACAGGGTTGGACAGATACGCAGTATTTT	CASSAGQGWTDTQYF
TRBV12-3/TRBV12-4	NA	few	TRBJ2-3	TGTGCCAGCAGTTTAAGGGCAGGCGTCAGCACAGATACGCAGTATTTC	CASSLRAGVSTDTQYF
TRBV5-1	NA	few	TRBJ1-1	TGCGCCAGCAGCCGGGCGGGGCTGAACACTGAAGCTTTCTTT	CASSRAGLNTEAFF
TRBV12-3/TRBV12-4	NA	once	TRBJ2-1	TGTGCCAGCAGTACCGGTAGCTATCTGCGAGGGGGGCAGTTCTTC	CASSTGSYLRGGQFF
TRBV13	NA	NA	TRBJ1-2	TGTGCCAGCAGCCCATTATCTGGGGAGGAGGGCTACACCTTC	CASSPLSGEEGYTF
TRBV5-1	NA	NA	TRBJ2-1	TGCGCCAGCAGCTTGGGGGTCGGGGGCGCCTACAATGAGCAGTTCTTC	CASSLGVGGAYNEQFF
TRBV20-1	NA	once	TRBJ2-1	TGCAGTGCCAGTCACCTGTATGAGCAGTTCTTC	CSASHLYEQFF
TRBV11-2	NA	few	TRBJ1-1	TGTGCCAGCAGCTCCTCAAGACAGCGGAACACTGAAGCTTTCTTT	CASSSSRQRNTEAFF
TRBV20-1	TRBD2	NA	TRBJ2-3	TGCAGTGCGCACCGACTAGCGGGGGGGCTCACAGATACACAGTATTTT	CSAHRLAGGLTDTQYF
TRBV5-5	NA	NA	TRBJ1-4	TGTGCCGGCAGCTCGTTCCCGGTAGATCGCTCAACTAATGAAAAACTGTTTTTT	CAGSSFPVDRSTNEKLFF
TRBV5-1	NA	few	TRBJ1-1	TGCGCCAGCAGCTTGGAAAATCAGGGCGGCACTGAAGCTTTCTTT	CASSLENQGGTEAFF
TRBV7-9	NA	many	TRBJ2-7	TGTGCCAGCAGCTTCCCGGGACCCCTAAACGAGCAGTACTTC	CASSFPGPLNEQYF
TRBV6-5	NA	few	TRBJ1-2	TGTGCCAGCAGTTTCAAGGGGTTCTATGGCTACACCTTC	CASSFKGFYGYTF
TRBV6-5	NA	many	TRBJ1-2	TGTGCCAGCAGTTCCCTGACAGGAGAGGGTGGCTACACCTTC	CASSSLTGEGGYTF
TRBV7-9	NA	NA	TRBJ2-7	TGTGCCAGCAGTCGAAACCTACGGGACGAGCAGTACTTC	CASSRNLRDEQYF
TRBV12-3/TRBV12-4	NA	many	TRBJ2-7	TGTGCCAGCAGTTTCCAGGGTAGCTACGAGCAGTACTTC	CASSFQGSYEQYF
TRBV29-1	NA	many	TRBJ2-1	TGCAGCGTTGAAGAGGGCTTGGATGAGCAGTTCTTC	CSVEEGLDEQFF
TRBV5-6	NA	many	TRBJ2-5	TGTGCCAGCAGCCCTCCGGGGGGCCGGATGACAGAGACCCAGTACTTC	CASSPPGGRMTETQYF
TRBV7-9	TRBD2	many	TRBJ2-5	TGTGCCAGCAGCTATGGACTAGTTTCTGAGACCCAGTACTTC	CASSYGLVSETQYF
TRBV3-1	NA	many	TRBJ2-3	TGTGCCAGCAGCCCAGCCGGGGGTAGCGCGGCCGGAGATACGCAGTATTTT	CASSPAGGSAAGDTQYF
TRBV18	NA	NA	TRBJ1-1	TGTGCCGGCTCAGCTAGACAGAGACAGAACACTGAAGCTTTCTTT	CAGSARQRQNTEAFF
TRBV27	NA	NA	TRBJ1-4	TGTGCCAGCCGTGCCACCAGGGATTCTTATGAAAAACTGTTTTTT	CASRATRDSYEKLFF
TRBV3-1	NA	many	TRBJ1-5	TGTGCCAGCAGCCCCTCTGCAGGTCTCGGCAATCAGCCCCAGCATTTT	CASSPSAGLGNQPQHF
TRBV11-2	TRBD1	few	TRBJ1-1	TGTGCCAGCAGGCCTCCGACGGGACAGGAGTTTTTCTTT	CASRPPTGQEFFF
TRBV10-3	TRBD1	NA	TRBJ1-4	TGTGCCATCAATGACGGACAGGGGAATGAAAAACTGTTTTTT	CAINDGQGNEKLFF
TRBV5-1	NA	NA	TRBJ1-1	TGCGCCAGCAGCGGGGGGGTTCAGGCCGTGAACACTGAAGCTTTCTTT	CASSGGVQAVNTEAFF
TRBV6-5	TRBD1	many	TRBJ1-2	TGTGCCAGCAGTTTCCAGGGGGGCCGGGGCTACACCTTC	CASSFQGGRGYTF
TRBV12-3/TRBV12-4	NA	many	TRBJ1-2	TGTGCCAGCAGTTTAATAGGGAGGGATGGCTACACCTTC	CASSLIGRDGYTF
TRBV20-1	NA	NA	TRBJ1-4	TGCAGTGCTAGAGATCTCCCGAGGGGAGGTGAAAAACTGTTTTTT	CSARDLPRGGEKLFF
TRBV11-1	NA	NA	TRBJ2-1	TGTGCCAGCAGTAACAGGAAAATCTTCAATGAGCAGTTCTTC	CASSNRKIFNEQFF
TRBV12-3/TRBV12-4	NA	many	TRBJ2-6	TGTGCCAGCAGTTTGTGGGGACCTGGGGCCAACGTCCTGACTTTC	CASSLWGPGANVLTF
TRBV6-6	TRBD2	NA	TRBJ2-3	TGTGCCAGCAGTTACTGGGAGACTAGCGGGGGGGCAGATACGCAGTATTTT	CASSYWETSGGADTQYF
TRBV25-1	NA	few	TRBJ1-4	TGTGCCAGCAGGCTCTCCGAAAAACTGTTTTTT	CASRLSEKLFF
TRBV19	TRBD1	NA	TRBJ1-1	TGTGCCAGTACCAGGACAGGGGAAGGCACTGAAGCTTTCTTT	CASTRTGEGTEAFF
TRBV10-2	NA	NA	TRBJ2-7	TGCGCCAGCAATCCTCAGGGGCTCCCCTACGAGCAGTACTTC	CASNPQGLPYEQYF
TRBV6-6	NA	few	TRBJ2-5	TGTGCCAGCAGTTACTCGGCTAGCCGGGGGACCCAGTACTTC	CASSYSASRGTQYF
TRBV3-1	TRBD1	many	TRBJ1-5	TGTGCCAGCAGCTCTGGACAGGGGGCACAGCCCCAGCATTTT	CASSSGQGAQPQHF
TRBV9	NA	many	TRBJ2-6	TGTGCCAGCAGCCCCGGAGGTCGCAGGGGCCATAACTCTGGGGCCAACGTCCTGACTTTC	CASSPGGRRGHNSGANVLTF
TRBV20-1	NA	NA	TRBJ2-7	TGCAGTGCTCAGAGCCCAGGTAGCTCCTACAATGAGCAGTACTTC	CSAQSPGSSYNEQYF
TRBV3-1	NA	NA	TRBJ1-2	TGTGCCAGCAGCCAAGATCATGGAAGAGGCTACACCTTC	CASSQDHGRGYTF
TRBV5-6	NA	many	TRBJ2-4	TGTGCCAGCAGCCTGGGGACGCAGGGAGCCAAAAACATTCAGTACTTC	CASSLGTQGAKNIQYF
TRBV7-9	NA	NA	TRBJ2-5	TGTGCCAGCAGCTTAGCGTTGATGGGAGAAGAGACCCAGTACTTC	CASSLALMGEETQYF